This T cell receptor (beta chain) came from a study of T cell responses to AZD1222 COVID-19 vaccine. This CDR3 is built from 14 residues. V lost 5 bases to trimming and J lost 2 bases, with 13 bases between them. Germline-derived CDR1 and CDR2 are SGHTA and FQGNSA. The repertoire was sequenced with immunoSEQ multiplex PCR; TCRdb's copy has only in-frame clones and lacks some. The data hold about 130,000 clones, with roughly 85% observed a single time. This clone was picked up one time. Antigen specificity is unknown. Study results and caveats: The reported proportion of spike-specific TCRs targeting unmutated variant regions was nearly half.

This clonotype was sampled from an adult in good health. The source material was peripheral blood, sampled on day 0 of AZD1222 vaccination. V is TRBV7-2 and J is TRBJ2-7; D may correspond to TRBD1 or TRBD2 (5 bases each). The CDR3 region is CASSLGTFPYEQYF. In nucleotides, the CDR3 is TGTGCCAGCAGCCTGGGGACGTTCCCCTACGAGCAGTACTTC.